This paragraph covers one TCR beta chain sequence. The antigen is undetermined. The data belong to a study of T cell repertoires in cytomegalovirus infection. Overall study: It can be stated that public TCR beta signatures indicated CMV infection as well as a matching HLA type.

Each CDR3 protein gets one entry after TCRdb re-called the reads with MiXCR. The profile shows approximately 700,000 distinct CDR3 sequences, 35% to 45% of them singletons. General observations from the study: Dominant in the ex vivo response were TCR beta clonotypes restricted by HLA-C and specific for CMV.

This receptor was obtained from a human donor in good health (CMV status not recorded). Some clones in this sample may be carry-over from other donors' samples. The sequenced sample consisted of PBMCs.

The CDR3, as DNA: TGTGCCAGCAGCTTAGCGATGACGGGAAAAGAGACCCAGTACTTC. Encoded protein: CASSLAMTGKETQYF. The genes are TRBV7-9 and TRBJ2-5, with D possibly matching TRBD2 (5 bases). This CDR3 is 15 amino acids long. Germline lookup yields CDR1 SEHNR and CDR2 FQNEAQ (reference sequence). V was cut by 0 bases and J by 3 bases, with 11 bases left in between.